This TCR beta chain was captured in a study of human T cells and chemical hapten exposure. The CDR3 is 11 amino acids. Germline V CDR1 and CDR2: SNHLY, FYNNEI. V was shortened by 5 bases and J by 5 bases, with 6 bases between the two germline ends. Time point meaning: patch test 3, about 24 weeks after DPC sensitization. Sample treatment: therapeutic diphenylcyclopropenone sensitization with weekly scalp DPC. The study extracted total RNA from unfractionated whole blood. One entry per CDR3 protein results from TCRdb running MiXCR on the RACE reads. The table lists roughly 64,000 distinct CDR3 sequences, more than 9.5% of them singletons.

The source was whole blood, collected in connection with sensitization to the hapten diphenylcyclopropenone (DPC). This clonotype was sampled from a woman between 25 and 40 years old with alopecia areata. Some clones in this sample may be carry-over from other donors' samples. This chain connects TRBV2 to TRBJ2-5; no firm D call. In DNA, the CDR3 is TGTGCCAGCAGTTGGTGGGAGACCCAGTACTTC. Amino acid sequence: CASSWWETQYF.